This TCR beta chain appears in the sequencing data of a study of cytomegalovirus exposure and HLA in healthy donors. Across the study: A preliminary data release comprised about 85 million unique TCRs obtained from HLA-typed donors.

PCR involved 60 Vbeta and 13 Jbeta primers. Some clones are missing from TCRdb's copy, which holds only in-frame ones; the method was immunoSEQ multiplex PCR. Of under 200,000 clones listed, more than 65% are singletons. Of note for this clone: Its antigen is unidentified.

Study-wide points: A later analysis linked a missense variant in DCLRE1C to the trimming of TCR beta V and J genes. In a later analysis, parvovirus B19, influenza, CMV and Epstein-Barr virus appeared linked to several top co-occurrence clusters. Apart from CMV serostatus, no immune exposure information was available.

V dropped 4 bases and J dropped 4; count of bases not matched to a gene: 20. This CDR3 has 20 residues. The germline gives CDR1 LNHDA, CDR2 SQIVND (reference sequence). The chain uses TRBV19 and TRBJ2-1, with TRBD2 matching over 9 bases. Sequenced input: PBMCs. The sequence was collected from a woman in her thirties or forties in good health and CMV-seropositive. This CDR3 reads CASSTRPRGGAGGPYNEQFF. CDR3 DNA: TGTGCCAGTAGTACCCGGCCCAGGGGAGGGGCGGGAGGGCCGTACAATGAGCAGTTCTTC.